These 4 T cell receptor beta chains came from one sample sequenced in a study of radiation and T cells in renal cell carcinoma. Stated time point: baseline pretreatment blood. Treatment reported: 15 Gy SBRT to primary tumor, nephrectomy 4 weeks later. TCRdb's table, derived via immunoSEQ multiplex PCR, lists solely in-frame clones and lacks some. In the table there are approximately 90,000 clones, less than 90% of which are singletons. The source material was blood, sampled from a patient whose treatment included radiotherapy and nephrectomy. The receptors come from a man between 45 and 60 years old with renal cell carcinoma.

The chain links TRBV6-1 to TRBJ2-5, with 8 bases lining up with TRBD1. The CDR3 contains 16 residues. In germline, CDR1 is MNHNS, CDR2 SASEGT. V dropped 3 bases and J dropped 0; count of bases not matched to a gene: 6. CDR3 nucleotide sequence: TGTGCCAGCAGTGACCCCGGACAGGGCAACCAAGAGACCCAGTACTTC. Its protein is CASSDPGQGNQETQYF.

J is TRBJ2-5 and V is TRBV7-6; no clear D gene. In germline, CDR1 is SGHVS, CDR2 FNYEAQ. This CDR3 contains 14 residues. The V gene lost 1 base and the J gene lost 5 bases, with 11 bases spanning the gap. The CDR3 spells CASSLGTIGETQYF. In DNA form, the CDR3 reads TGTGCCAGCAGCTTAGGAACTATAGGGGAGACCCAGTACTTC.

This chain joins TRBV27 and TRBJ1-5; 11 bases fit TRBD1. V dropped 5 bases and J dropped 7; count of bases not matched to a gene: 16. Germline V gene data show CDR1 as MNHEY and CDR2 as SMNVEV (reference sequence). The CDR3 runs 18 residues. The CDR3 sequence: CASSKGQGVGGESQPQHF. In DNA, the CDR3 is TGTGCCAGCAGTAAGGGACAGGGGGTTGGGGGGGAGAGCCAGCCCCAGCATTTT.

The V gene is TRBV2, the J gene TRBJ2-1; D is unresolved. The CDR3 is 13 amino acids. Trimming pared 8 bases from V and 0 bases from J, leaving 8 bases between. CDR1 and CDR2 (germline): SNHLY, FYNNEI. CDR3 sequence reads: CASCRGSYNEQFF. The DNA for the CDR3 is TGTGCCAGCTGTAGAGGCTCCTACAATGAGCAGTTCTTC. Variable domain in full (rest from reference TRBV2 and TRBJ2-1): EPEVTQTPSHQVTQMGQEVILRCVPISNHLYFYWYRQILGQKVEFLVSFYNNEISEKSEIFDDQFSVERPDGSNFTLKIRSTKLEDSAMYFCASCRGSYNEQFFGPGTRLTVL.